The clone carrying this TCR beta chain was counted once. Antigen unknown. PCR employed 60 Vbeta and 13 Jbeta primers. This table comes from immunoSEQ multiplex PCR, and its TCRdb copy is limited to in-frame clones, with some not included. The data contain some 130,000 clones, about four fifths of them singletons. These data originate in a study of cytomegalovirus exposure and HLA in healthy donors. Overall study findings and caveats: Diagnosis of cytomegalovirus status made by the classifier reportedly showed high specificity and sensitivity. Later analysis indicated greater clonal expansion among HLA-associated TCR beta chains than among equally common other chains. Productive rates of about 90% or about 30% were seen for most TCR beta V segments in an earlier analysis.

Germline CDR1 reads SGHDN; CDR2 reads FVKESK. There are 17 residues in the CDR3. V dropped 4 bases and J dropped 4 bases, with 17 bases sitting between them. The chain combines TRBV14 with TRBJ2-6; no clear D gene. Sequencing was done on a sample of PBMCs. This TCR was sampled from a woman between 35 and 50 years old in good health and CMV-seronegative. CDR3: CASSPRSPGGGANVLTF. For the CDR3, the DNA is TGTGCCAGCAGCCCCCGGTCCCCAGGTGGCGGGGCCAACGTCCTGACTTTC.